Listed below are T cell receptor beta chains from one sample, sequenced in a study of cytomegalovirus exposure and HLA in healthy donors. TCRdb keeps only in-frame clones here, not all; method: immunoSEQ multiplex PCR. Found here are approximately 150,000 clones, around four fifths of them singletons; the top ten hold around 4.1%. What was sequenced was PBMCs. The receptors come from a man aged 50 to 59 in good health and CMV-seropositive. Both conserved end residues are part of each CDR3. The order of the fields is J gene, V gene, D gene, clone size, CDR3 DNA, CDR3 protein. The D gene is left open where the match is weak. Only some rows state a clone size, as once, few, many or a class for expanded clones.

J: TRBJ1-2; V: TRBV25-1; D: TRBD1; size: NA; DNA: TGTGCCAGCAGTGAGGGCCGGGACAGGGTCGGCTACACCTTC; CDR3: CASSEGRDRVGYTF
J: TRBJ2-7; V: TRBV7-8; D: TRBD2; size: NA; DNA: TGTGCCAGCAGCTTAGATAGCGGGAGCTCCTACGAGCAGTACTTC; CDR3: CASSLDSGSSYEQYF
J: TRBJ2-7; V: TRBV28; D: TRBD2; size: NA; DNA: TGTGCCAGCAGTTTCCAACTAGCGGGGGAGAGCTCCTACGAGCAGTACTTC; CDR3: CASSFQLAGESSYEQYF
J: TRBJ2-2; V: TRBV7-9; D: TRBD1; size: NA; DNA: TGTGCCAGCAGCCACCTGACAGGGCGGACCGGGGAGCTGTTTTTT; CDR3: CASSHLTGRTGELFF
J: TRBJ1-5; V: TRBV30; D: NA; size: NA; DNA: TGTGCCTGGAGTGCCGGGAACCCATATAGCAATCAGCCCCAGCATTTT; CDR3: CAWSAGNPYSNQPQHF
J: TRBJ2-4; V: TRBV5-4; D: TRBD1; size: NA; DNA: TGTGCCAGCAGCGTACGGACAGGGGGGCTAGCCAAAAACATTCAGTACTTC; CDR3: CASSVRTGGLAKNIQYF
J: TRBJ2-5; V: TRBV13; D: TRBD2; size: NA; DNA: TGTGCCAGCAGCTTAGTTCAGCGGGGGCCAGAGACCCAGTACTTC; CDR3: CASSLVQRGPETQYF
J: TRBJ2-3; V: TRBV28; D: TRBD1; size: few; DNA: TGTGCCAGCAGTTCACAGGGGGCGAAGGGCACAGATACGCAGTATTTT; CDR3: CASSSQGAKGTDTQYF
J: TRBJ1-1; V: TRBV10-3; D: NA; size: few; DNA: TGTGCCATCAGTGTGGGAGAGGTCACTGAAGCTTTCTTT; CDR3: CAISVGEVTEAFF
J: TRBJ1-2; V: TRBV27; D: TRBD1; size: NA; DNA: TGTGCCAGCAGTTTGACCACAGGGGGCACGGGCTACACCTTC; CDR3: CASSLTTGGTGYTF
J: TRBJ2-3; V: TRBV2; D: TRBD1; size: NA; DNA: TGTGCCAGCCGCACCAACAGGGGAACAGATACGCAGTATTTT; CDR3: CASRTNRGTDTQYF
J: TRBJ1-5; V: TRBV2; D: NA; size: NA; DNA: TGTGCCAGCAGTGTAGGTGGAGGCGGCTCCAATCAGCCCCAGCATTTT; CDR3: CASSVGGGGSNQPQHF
J: TRBJ2-7; V: TRBV6-5; D: TRBD2; size: few; DNA: TGTGCCAGCAGTACCGTAGCGGGACCCGCCTACGAGCAGTACTTC; CDR3: CASSTVAGPAYEQYF
J: TRBJ2-3; V: TRBV6-5; D: TRBD1; size: NA; DNA: TGTGCCAGCAGTTACTGGGGACAGGCGCTCGTAGATACGCAGTATTTT; CDR3: CASSYWGQALVDTQYF
J: TRBJ1-5; V: TRBV27; D: NA; size: NA; DNA: TGTGCCAGCAGTTTAAGGGGTCAGCCCCAGCATTTT; CDR3: CASSLRGQPQHF
J: TRBJ2-3; V: TRBV28; D: TRBD2; size: NA; DNA: TGTGCCAGCAGTTTTTGGGAGAAGCGGGGAGTCCCTAGAGATACGCAGTATTTT; CDR3: CASSFWEKRGVPRDTQYF
J: TRBJ2-7; V: TRBV6-6; D: NA; size: NA; DNA: TGTGCCAGCAGTTACCAGGGGCAGGGGCCCTACGAGCAGTACTTC; CDR3: CASSYQGQGPYEQYF
J: TRBJ1-2; V: TRBV6-1; D: TRBD1; size: NA; DNA: TGTGCCAGCAGTGAAGAGAGCCACGGGACAGAGGGCTACACCTTC; CDR3: CASSEESHGTEGYTF
J: TRBJ2-7; V: TRBV4-3; D: TRBD1; size: NA; DNA: TGCGCCAGCAGCCCCAACTCCGGGACAGGGGGTTTTTACGAGCAGTACTTC; CDR3: CASSPNSGTGGFYEQYF
J: TRBJ1-2; V: TRBV29-1; D: NA; size: NA; DNA: TGCAGCGTTGAAGGACAGAGCTATGGCTACACCTTC; CDR3: CSVEGQSYGYTF
J: TRBJ2-7; V: TRBV6-1; D: TRBD1; size: few; DNA: TGTGCCAGCAGTTCGGGACAGGGTGGCGAGCAGTACTTC; CDR3: CASSSGQGGEQYF
J: TRBJ1-2; V: TRBV28; D: NA; size: NA; DNA: TGTGCCAGCAGTTGGGGACAATCTAACTATGGCTACACCTTC; CDR3: CASSWGQSNYGYTF
J: TRBJ1-3; V: TRBV19; D: NA; size: NA; DNA: TGTGCCAGTAGTAGAGGAGGTGCTTCGGGAAACACCATATATTTT; CDR3: CASSRGGASGNTIYF
J: TRBJ2-3; V: TRBV28; D: TRBD2; size: NA; DNA: TGTGCCAGCAGCAGCAATAGCGGGGGATGGACAGATACGCAGTATTTT; CDR3: CASSSNSGGWTDTQYF
J: TRBJ1-5; V: TRBV15; D: NA; size: NA; DNA: TGTGCCACCAGCAGAGCTGGGCTTAGCAATCAGCCCCAGCATTTT; CDR3: CATSRAGLSNQPQHF
J: TRBJ2-5; V: TRBV29-1; D: TRBD1; size: NA; DNA: TGCAGCGCAGACAGGGGGCATGGAGAGACCCAGTACTTC; CDR3: CSADRGHGETQYF
J: TRBJ2-7; V: TRBV14; D: TRBD1; size: NA; DNA: TGTGCCAGCAGCCCCGAGACAGGGTGGATGGGGGAGCAGTACTTC; CDR3: CASSPETGWMGEQYF
J: TRBJ2-2; V: TRBV14; D: NA; size: once; DNA: TGTGCCAGCAGCCAATATCTGAACACCGGGGAGCTGTTTTTT; CDR3: CASSQYLNTGELFF
J: TRBJ2-2; V: TRBV30; D: NA; size: NA; DNA: TGTGCCTGGATTCCGGCGAACACCGGGGAGCTGTTTTTT; CDR3: CAWIPANTGELFF
J: TRBJ1-4; V: TRBV19; D: NA; size: NA; DNA: TGTGCCAGTAGTATACAGGGTGGAAATGAAAAGCTGTTTTTT; CDR3: CASSIQGGNEKLFF
J: TRBJ2-7; V: TRBV5-1; D: TRBD1; size: NA; DNA: TGCGCCAGCAGCTCCACCGGGACAGGGGCTTACGAGCAGTACTTC; CDR3: CASSSTGTGAYEQYF
J: TRBJ1-5; V: TRBV6-5; D: NA; size: NA; DNA: TGTGCCAGATTTAGCGAGCCCCAGCATTTT; CDR3: CARFSEPQHF